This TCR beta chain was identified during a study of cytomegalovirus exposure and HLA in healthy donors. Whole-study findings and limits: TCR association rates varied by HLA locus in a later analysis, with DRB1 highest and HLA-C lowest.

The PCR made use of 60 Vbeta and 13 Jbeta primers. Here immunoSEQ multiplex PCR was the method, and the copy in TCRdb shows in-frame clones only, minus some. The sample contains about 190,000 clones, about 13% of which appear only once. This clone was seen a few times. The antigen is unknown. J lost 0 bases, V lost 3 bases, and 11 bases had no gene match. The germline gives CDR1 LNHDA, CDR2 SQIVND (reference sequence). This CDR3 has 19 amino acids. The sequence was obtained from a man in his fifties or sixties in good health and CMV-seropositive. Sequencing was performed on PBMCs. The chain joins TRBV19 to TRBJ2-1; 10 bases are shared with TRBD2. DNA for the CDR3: TGTGCCAGTAGTATGGCTAGCGGGGGTATACTAAGCTCCTACAATGAGCAGTTCTTC. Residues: CASSMASGGILSSYNEQFF.